These 2 T cell receptor beta chains came from one sample sequenced in a study of cytomegalovirus exposure and HLA in healthy donors. The primer mix had 60 Vbeta and 13 Jbeta primers. Clones were read by immunoSEQ multiplex PCR, and TCRdb kept only the in-frame ones, dropping some. The sample includes about 64,000 clones, approximately 60% seen only once; the top ten take about 3%. Sequenced material: PBMCs. These receptors were taken from a woman between 45 and 65 years old in good health and CMV-seronegative.

This clone appeared a single time. The chain combines TRBV7-2 with TRBJ2-7, with D unresolved. This CDR3 is built from 16 residues. V was cut by 5 bases and J by 0 bases, with 17 bases left in between. Germline CDR1 and CDR2: SGHTA and FQGNSA. The CDR3 DNA follows: TGTGCCAGCAGCGTATCCGATATAGTTAGCTCCTACGAGCAGTACTTC. This sequence encodes CASSVSDIVSSYEQYF.

The V gene is TRBV7-8, the J gene TRBJ2-5; D not certain. This CDR3 comprises 14 residues. V was clipped by 1 base and J by 0 bases, with 6 bases between them. The germline V gene has CDR1 SGHVS and CDR2 FQNEAQ. The CDR3 sequence: CASSLVRYQETQYF. CDR3 nucleotides: TGTGCCAGCAGCTTAGTGAGGTACCAAGAGACCCAGTACTTC.